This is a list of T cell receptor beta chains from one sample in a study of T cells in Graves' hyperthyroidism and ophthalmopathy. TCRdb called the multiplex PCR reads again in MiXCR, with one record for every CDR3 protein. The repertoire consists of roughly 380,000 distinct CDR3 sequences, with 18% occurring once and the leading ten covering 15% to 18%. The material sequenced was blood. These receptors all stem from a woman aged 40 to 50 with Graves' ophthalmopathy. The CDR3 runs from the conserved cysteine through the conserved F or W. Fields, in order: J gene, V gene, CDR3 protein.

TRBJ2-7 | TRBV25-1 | CASRLRVTLYF
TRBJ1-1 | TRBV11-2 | CASSGRESMNTEAFF
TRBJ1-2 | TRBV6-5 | CASSYGFRDYTF
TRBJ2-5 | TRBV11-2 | CASSPGLAGGRVQETQYF
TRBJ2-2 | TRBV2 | CASGSTNTGELFF
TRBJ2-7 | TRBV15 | CATSRSTGGSYEQYF
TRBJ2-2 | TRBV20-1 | CSARLAGTTGELFF
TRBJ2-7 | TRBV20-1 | CSARGRDGPYEQYF
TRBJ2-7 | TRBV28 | CASILRGSYEQYF
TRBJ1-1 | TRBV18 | CASSPTGTTEASF
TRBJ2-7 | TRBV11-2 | CASSWAQGASYEQYF
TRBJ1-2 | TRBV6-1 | CASSAANYGYTF
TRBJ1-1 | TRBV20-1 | CSANPGQGAIWNTEAFF
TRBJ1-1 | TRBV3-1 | CASSSTGVAFF
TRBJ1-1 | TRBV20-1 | CSARERLGRGPEAFF
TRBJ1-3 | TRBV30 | CAWSVQTAGNTIYF
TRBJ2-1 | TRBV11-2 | CASSLGANANNEQFF
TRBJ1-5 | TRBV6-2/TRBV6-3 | CAGSRQGQPQHF
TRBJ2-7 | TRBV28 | CASSLGYIVYEQYF
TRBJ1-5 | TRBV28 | CASSLQRQPQHF
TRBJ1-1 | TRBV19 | CASSVGQVLNTEAFF
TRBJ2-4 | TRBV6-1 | CASSSGARPQNIQYF
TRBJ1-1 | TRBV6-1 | CASEPGQRNTEAFF
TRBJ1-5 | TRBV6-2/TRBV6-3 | CASSYSKSRGLRQPQHF
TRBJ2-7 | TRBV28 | CASTPVGQTSYEQYF
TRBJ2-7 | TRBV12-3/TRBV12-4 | CASSGGLQALFYEQYF
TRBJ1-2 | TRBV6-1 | CASSEEAGQGYYGYTF
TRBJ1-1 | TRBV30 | CAWSVQVNTEAFF
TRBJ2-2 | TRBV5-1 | CASSLSLAGNTGELFF
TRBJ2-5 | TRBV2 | CASSGAGGGRETQYF
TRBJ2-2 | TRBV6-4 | CASSDSGLAGGRELFF
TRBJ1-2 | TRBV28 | CASRDPGLDGYTF
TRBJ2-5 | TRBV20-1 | CSAPEGKGHQETQYF
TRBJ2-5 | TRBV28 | CASSSPRKGRETQYF
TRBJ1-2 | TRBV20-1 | CSATQGFMGYTF
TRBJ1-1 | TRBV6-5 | CASRSRWSMNTEAFF
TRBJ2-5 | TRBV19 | CASSPPGDGKETQYF
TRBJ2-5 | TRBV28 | CASSTLRRGRETQYF
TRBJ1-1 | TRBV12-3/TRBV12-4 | CASSTGSNIEAFF
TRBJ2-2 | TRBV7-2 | CASSLRWGGELFF
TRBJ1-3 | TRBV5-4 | CASSRSQGAGNTIYF
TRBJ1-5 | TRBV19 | CASSMRPPGQGNQPQHF
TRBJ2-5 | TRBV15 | CATSSLGETQYF
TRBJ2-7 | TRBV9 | CASSVAGQGATYEQYF
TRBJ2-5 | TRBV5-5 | CASSLAPRVRETQYF
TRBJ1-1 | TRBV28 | CASSLSDGYTEAFF